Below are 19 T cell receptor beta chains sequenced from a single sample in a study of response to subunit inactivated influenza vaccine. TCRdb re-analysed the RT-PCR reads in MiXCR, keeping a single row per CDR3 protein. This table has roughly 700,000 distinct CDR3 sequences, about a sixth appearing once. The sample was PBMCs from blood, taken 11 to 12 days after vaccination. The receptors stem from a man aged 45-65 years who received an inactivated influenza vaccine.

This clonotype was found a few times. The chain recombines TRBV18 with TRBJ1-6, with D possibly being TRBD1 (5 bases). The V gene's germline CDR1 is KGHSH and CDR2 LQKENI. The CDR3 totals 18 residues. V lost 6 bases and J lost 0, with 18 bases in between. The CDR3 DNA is TGTGCCAGCTCCCCCCGGGACCCAATGAGCTCCTATAATTCACCCCTCCACTTT. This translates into CASSPRDPMSSYNSPLHF.

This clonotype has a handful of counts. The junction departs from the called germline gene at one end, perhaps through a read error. The CDR3 protein is CCARRGDYWYNEQFF. The CDR3 region has the DNA TGCTGTGCTAGAAGGGGGGATTACTGGTACAATGAGCAGTTCTTC. This chain uses TRBV20-1 with TRBJ2-1; the D gene could be TRBD1 or TRBD2 (6 bases each). The germline V gene has CDR1 DFQATT and CDR2 SNEGSKA (reference sequence). CDR3 length: 15 residues.

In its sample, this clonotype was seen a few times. The CDR3: CASSLSSSTQYF. The CDR3 region has the DNA TGCGCCAGCAGTTTAAGCTCTAGTACGCAGTATTTT. The chain uses TRBV10-2 and TRBJ2-3; D remains unclear. Germline lookup yields CDR1 WSHSY and CDR2 SAAADI. CDR3 length equals 12 residues. Trimming removed 5 bases from V and 8 bases from J, with 11 bases in between.

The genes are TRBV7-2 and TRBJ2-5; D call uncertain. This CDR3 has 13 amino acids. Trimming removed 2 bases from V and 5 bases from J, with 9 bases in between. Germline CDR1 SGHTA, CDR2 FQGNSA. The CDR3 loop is CASSLNVPETQYF. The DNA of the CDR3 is TGTGCCAGCAGCTTAAACGTTCCCGAGACCCAGTACTTC.

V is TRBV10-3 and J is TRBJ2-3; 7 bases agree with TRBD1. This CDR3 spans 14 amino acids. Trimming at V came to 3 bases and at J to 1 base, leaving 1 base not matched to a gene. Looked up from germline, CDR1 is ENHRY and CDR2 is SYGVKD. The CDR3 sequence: CAISDGQGTDTQYF. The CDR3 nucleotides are TGTGCCATCAGTGACGGACAGGGCACAGATACGCAGTATTTT.

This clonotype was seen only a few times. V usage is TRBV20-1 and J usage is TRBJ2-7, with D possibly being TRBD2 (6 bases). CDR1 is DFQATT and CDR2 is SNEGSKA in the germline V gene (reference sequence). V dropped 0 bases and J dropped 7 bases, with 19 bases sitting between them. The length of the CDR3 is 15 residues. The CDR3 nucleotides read TGCAGTGCTAGAGATCCACTAGCTCCTTCGGGAGAGCAGTACTTC. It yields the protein CSARDPLAPSGEQYF.

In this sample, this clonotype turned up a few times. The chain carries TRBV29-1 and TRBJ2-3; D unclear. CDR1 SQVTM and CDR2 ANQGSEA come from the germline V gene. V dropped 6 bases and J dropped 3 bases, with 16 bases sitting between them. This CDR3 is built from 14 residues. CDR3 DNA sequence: TGCAGCGTCCCGACGGACCCGGAAACAGATACGCAGTATTTT. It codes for CSVPTDPETDTQYF.

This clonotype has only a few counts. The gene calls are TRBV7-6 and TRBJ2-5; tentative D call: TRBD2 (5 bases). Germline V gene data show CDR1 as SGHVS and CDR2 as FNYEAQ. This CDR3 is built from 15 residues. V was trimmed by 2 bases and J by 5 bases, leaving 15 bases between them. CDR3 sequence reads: CASSLPGSHSETQYF. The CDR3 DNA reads TGTGCCAGCAGCTTACCGGGATCCCACTCGGAGACCCAGTACTTC.

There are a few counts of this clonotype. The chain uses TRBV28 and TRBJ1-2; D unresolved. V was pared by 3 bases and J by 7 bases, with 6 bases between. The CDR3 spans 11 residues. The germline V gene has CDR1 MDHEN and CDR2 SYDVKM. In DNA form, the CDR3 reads TGTGCCAGCAGTTTGAATTCTGGCTACACCTTC. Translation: CASSLNSGYTF.

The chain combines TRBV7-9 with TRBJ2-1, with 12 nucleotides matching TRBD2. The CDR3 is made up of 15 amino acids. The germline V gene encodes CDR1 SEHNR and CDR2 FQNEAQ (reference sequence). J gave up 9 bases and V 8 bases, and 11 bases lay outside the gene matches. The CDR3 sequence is CASAGTSGSGGEQFF. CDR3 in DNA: TGTGCCAGCGCCGGGACTAGCGGGTCGGGCGGTGAGCAGTTCTTC.

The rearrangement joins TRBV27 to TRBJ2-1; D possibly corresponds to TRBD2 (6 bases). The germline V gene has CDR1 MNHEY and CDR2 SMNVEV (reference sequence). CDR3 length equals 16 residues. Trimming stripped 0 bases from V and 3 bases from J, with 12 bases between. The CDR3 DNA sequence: TGTGCCAGCAGTTTATCCGGCGGGATAAGCTACAATGAGCAGTTCTTC. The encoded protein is CASSLSGGISYNEQFF.

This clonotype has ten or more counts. DNA of the CDR3: TGCGCCAGCAGCTTACCACAAGAGACCCAGTACTTC. The encoded protein is CASSLPQETQYF. This chain connects TRBV5-1 to TRBJ2-5; D is ambiguous. Germline V gene lookup returns CDR1 SGHRS and CDR2 YFSETQ. The V and J ends lost 2 bases and 2 bases respectively, with 4 bases between them. CDR3 length: 12 amino acids.

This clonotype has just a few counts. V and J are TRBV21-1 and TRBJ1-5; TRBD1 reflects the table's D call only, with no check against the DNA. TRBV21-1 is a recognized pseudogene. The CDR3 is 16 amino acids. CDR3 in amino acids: CASSRPGQGAGQPQHF. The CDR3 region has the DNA TGTGCCAGCAGCCGACCGGGACAGGGGGCAGGTCAGCCCCAGCATTTT.

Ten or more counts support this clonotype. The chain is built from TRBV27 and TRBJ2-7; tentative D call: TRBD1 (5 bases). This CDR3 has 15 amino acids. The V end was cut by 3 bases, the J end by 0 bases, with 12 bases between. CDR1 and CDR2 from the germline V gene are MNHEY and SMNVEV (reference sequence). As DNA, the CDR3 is TGTGCCAGCAGTTTGGTGGGGCAGGACTCCTACGAGCAGTACTTC. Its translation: CASSLVGQDSYEQYF.

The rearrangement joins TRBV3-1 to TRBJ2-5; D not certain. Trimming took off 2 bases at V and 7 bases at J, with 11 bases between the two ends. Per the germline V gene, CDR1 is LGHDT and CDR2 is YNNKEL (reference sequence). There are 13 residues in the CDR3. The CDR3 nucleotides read TGTGCCAGCAGCCAACAAGGCTCGGGGACCCAGTACTTC. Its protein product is CASSQQGSGTQYF.

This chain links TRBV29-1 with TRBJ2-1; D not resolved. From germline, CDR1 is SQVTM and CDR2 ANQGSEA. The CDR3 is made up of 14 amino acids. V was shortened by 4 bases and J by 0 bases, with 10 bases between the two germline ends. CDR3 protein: CSVVPASSYNEQFF. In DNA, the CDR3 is TGCAGCGTTGTCCCTGCGAGCTCCTACAATGAGCAGTTCTTC.

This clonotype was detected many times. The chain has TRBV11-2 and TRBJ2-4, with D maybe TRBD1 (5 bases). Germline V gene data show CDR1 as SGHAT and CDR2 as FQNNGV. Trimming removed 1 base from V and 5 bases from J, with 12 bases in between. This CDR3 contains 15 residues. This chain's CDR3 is CASSLGSGRENIQYF. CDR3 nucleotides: TGTGCCAGCAGCTTAGGATCTGGCAGGGAAAACATTCAGTACTTC.

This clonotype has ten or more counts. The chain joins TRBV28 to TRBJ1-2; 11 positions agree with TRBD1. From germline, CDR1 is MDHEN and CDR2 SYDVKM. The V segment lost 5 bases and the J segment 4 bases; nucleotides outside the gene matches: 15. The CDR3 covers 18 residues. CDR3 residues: CASSGREGQGEDFYGYTF. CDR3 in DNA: TGTGCCAGCAGTGGCCGTGAGGGACAGGGGGAAGATTTCTATGGCTACACCTTC.

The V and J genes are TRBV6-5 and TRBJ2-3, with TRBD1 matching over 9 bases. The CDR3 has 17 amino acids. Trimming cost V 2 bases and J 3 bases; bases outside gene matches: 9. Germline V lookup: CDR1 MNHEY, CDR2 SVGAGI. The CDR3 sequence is CASSYTYRGPGTDTQYF. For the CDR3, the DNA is TGTGCCAGCAGTTACACCTACAGGGGGCCGGGTACAGATACGCAGTATTTT.